The 12 T cell receptor beta chains given below trace back to one sample, sequenced in a study of patients and donors after allogeneic stem cell transplantation. MiXCR, run by TCRdb on the RT-PCR reads, gives a single entry per CDR3 protein. The top ten hold 5.5% to 6.5% of the sample, which has about 960,000 distinct CDR3 sequences, around 17% seen once. Sequenced material: blood, either unsorted or a sorted T cell fraction (not recorded which). The source is a human donor who was either an allogeneic HSCT recipient or a stem cell or donor lymphocyte infusion donor (not recorded which). It is not recorded whose cells these are; they may come from a transplant donor.

The gene calls are TRBV7-9 and TRBJ1-2; possibly TRBD1 for D (5 bases). Germline CDR1 reads SEHNR; CDR2 reads FQNEAQ (reference sequence). V was clipped by 7 bases and J by 4 bases, with 19 bases between them. CDR3 size: 15 residues. CDR3 sequence (DNA): TGTGCCAGCACTGCGTTGACGGGACCCCTCTATGGCTACACCTTC. Its translation is CASTALTGPLYGYTF.

This clonotype was observed a handful of times. This rearrangement joins TRBV5-1 to TRBJ1-3; D not resolved. The CDR3 consists of 16 residues. Germline V CDR1 and CDR2: SGHRS, YFSETQ. V was clipped by 2 bases and J by 0 bases, with 12 bases between them. CDR3 sequence (DNA): TGCGCCAGCAGCTTAATTTCACCCGACTCTGGAAACACCATATATTTT. It specifies CASSLISPDSGNTIYF.

CDR3 in DNA: TGTGCCAGCAGCCCCGGCGTGGGATATTTGGGCACTGAAGCTTTCTTT. It codes for CASSPGVGYLGTEAFF. The chain links TRBV7-9 to TRBJ1-1; no firm D call. The CDR3 sequence is 16 residues long. Germline V CDR1 and CDR2: SEHNR, FQNEAQ (reference sequence). Trimming took 5 bases from V and 4 from J, leaving 20 bases between them.

CDR3 sequence reads: CAISATPGTDEKLFF. CDR3 DNA sequence: TGTGCCATCAGTGCAACCCCCGGGACGGATGAAAAACTGTTTTTT. The chain joins TRBV10-3 to TRBJ1-4, with D possibly being TRBD1 (5 bases). The CDR3 covers 15 residues. Trimming pared 4 bases from V and 6 bases from J, leaving 15 bases between. Germline CDR1 reads ENHRY; CDR2 reads SYGVKD.

In this sample, this clonotype turned up many times. This chain links TRBV20-1 with TRBJ2-3; 9 nucleotides match TRBD2. With 5 bases clipped from V and 0 bases from J, the junction kept 6 bases outside the gene matches. The CDR3 totals 15 residues. CDR1 and CDR2 from the germline V gene are DFQATT and SNEGSKA (reference sequence). For the CDR3, the DNA is TGCAGTGCTGATAGCGGGAGAGCTAGCACAGATACGCAGTATTTT. Protein: CSADSGRASTDTQYF.

The chain joins TRBV2 to TRBJ1-6; TRBD1 is a possible D gene (6 bases). This CDR3 region has 15 residues. Germline V gives CDR1 SNHLY, CDR2 FYNNEI. Trimming cost V 4 bases and J 7 bases, with 14 bases left between them. The CDR3 region has the DNA TGTGCCAGCAGTGGCGAAGGGGGAGGGAATTCACCCCTCCACTTT. It is translated as CASSGEGGGNSPLHF.

This clonotype was observed a few times. V and J are TRBV21-1 and TRBJ2-4; the table assigns TRBD2, which was not confirmed against the DNA. TRBV21-1 is marked as a pseudogene. The CDR3 has 18 residues. CDR3 in amino acids: CASSYPGTSGRIKNIQYF. Written as DNA, the CDR3 is TGTGCCAGCAGCTACCCCGGGACTAGCGGGAGGATCAAAAACATTCAGTACTTC.

This clonotype was counted only a few times. This chain joins TRBV7-8 and TRBJ2-1; D may correspond to TRBD1 or TRBD2 (5 bases each). The CDR3 spans 16 residues. Germline values: CDR1 SGHVS, CDR2 FQNEAQ. V lost 1 base and J lost 7, with 17 bases in between. In nucleotides, the CDR3 is TGTGCCAGCAGCTTAGTTGGGGGTTCTAGGCATAATGAGCAGTTCTTC. Protein product: CASSLVGGSRHNEQFF.

V and J are TRBV20-1 and TRBJ1-2; D not resolved. Germline V lookup: CDR1 DFQATT, CDR2 SNEGSKA (reference sequence). This CDR3 is 12 amino acids long. V lost 0 bases and J lost 4, with 6 bases in between. CDR3 region: CSARDPFYGYTF. The CDR3 nucleotides are TGCAGTGCTAGAGATCCTTTCTATGGCTACACCTTC.

This chain links TRBV2 with TRBJ1-5; no reliable D call. Germline V lookup: CDR1 SNHLY, CDR2 FYNNEI. Trimming took 1 base from V and 4 from J, leaving 11 bases between them. This CDR3 is 15 amino acids long. CDR3 loop: CASSEGGMGNQPQHF. The CDR3 coding sequence is TGTGCCAGCAGTGAAGGGGGTATGGGGAATCAGCCCCAGCATTTT.

The chain couples TRBV12-3 or TRBV12-4 to TRBJ2-7; D is perhaps TRBD1 or TRBD2 (6 bases each). V gave up 6 bases and J gave up 1 base, with 13 bases separating them. The CDR3 totals 14 residues. CDR3 sequence (DNA): TGTGCCAGCAGCCCCGGGGGCTTTTCCTACGAGCAGTACTTC. It codes for CASSPGGFSYEQYF.

The genes are TRBV11-2 and TRBJ2-7; the D gene is possibly TRBD2 (5 bases). With 5 bases removed from V and 2 bases from J, the gap between germline ends came to 13 bases. The CDR3 consists of 14 residues. The germline gives CDR1 SGHAT, CDR2 FQNNGV. CDR3 protein: CASSEGGIAYEQYF. DNA of the CDR3: TGTGCCAGCAGCGAGGGTGGCATCGCCTACGAGCAGTACTTC.